This T cell receptor (beta chain) was identified in a study of CD8+CD57+ T cells in acquired aplastic anemia. Study summary: Isolated CD4+ and CD8+ cells, once sorted, yielded DNA averaging 3.2 ug. Reads per healthy sample averaged roughly 9.9 million (CD4+) and 11.0 million (CD8+).

This clonotype was detected only a few times. The antigen is undetermined. Notes on the study in general: There were some 30 CD8+ CDR3 sequences that occurred in both patients and controls. In CD8+ cells, Simpson's diversity showed no significant difference between patients and controls.

The CDR3 runs to 15 residues. J gave up 4 bases and V 5 bases, and 4 bases lay outside the gene matches. Looked up from germline, CDR1 is MNHEY and CDR2 is SMNVEV (reference sequence). Genomic DNA served as template for TCR beta VDJ and CDR3 profiling. TCRdb fed the reads into MiXCR, producing one record per CDR3 protein. The profile shows some 70,000 distinct CDR3 sequences, 45% to 60% of them singletons. V gene TRBV27 combines with J gene TRBJ2-1; 11 bases are a match to TRBD2. The clonotype comes from a human donor in good health, serving as a control. Sequenced: sorted CD4+, CD8+, or CD8+CD57+ T cells (not recorded which) from PBMCs. The CDR3 DNA is TGTGCCAGCAGTAAGGGGACTAGCGGTTACAATGAGCAGTTCTTC. Translation: CASSKGTSGYNEQFF.